The sequence of this T cell receptor beta chain was determined in a study of T cells in Graves' hyperthyroidism and ophthalmopathy. Trimming removed 5 bases at V and 3 bases at J, with 11 bases between. The germline CDR1 and CDR2 sequences are LNHNV and YYDKDF (reference sequence). CDR3 length: 14 amino acids. TCR beta CDR3 regions were amplified from RNA transcripts. Primed by the HTBI set, a first-round RT-PCR was run on the TCR CDR3. TCRdb ran MiXCR on the multiplex PCR reads and lists one entry per CDR3 protein. The sample records 620,000 or so distinct CDR3 sequences, roughly 15% being singletons. The sample holds a few counts of this clonotype. More than 9.5 ml fresh peripheral blood yielded the PBMCs.

Sequenced: blood. This sequence joins TRBV15 and TRBJ1-5, with D perhaps TRBD1 (6 bases). The origin of this receptor is a woman aged 45-65 years with Graves' ophthalmopathy. The CDR3 DNA reads TGTGCCACCAGCGTCGACAGGTTCAATCAGCCCCAGCATTTT. Its translation: CATSVDRFNQPQHF.